The 20 T cell receptor beta chains below were found in one sample sequenced in a study of T cells expressing NK-cell markers. TCRdb reprocessed the 5' RACE reads, with one entry per CDR3 protein and no DNA. The sample's table shows 120,000 to 150,000 distinct CDR3 sequences. Sequencing used blood T cells: a sorted CD56 or NKG2C T cell subset, CD4+ or CD8+ T cells, or bulk PBMC T cells (not recorded which). Source of these receptors: a man between 18 and 35 years old in good health.

The chain employs TRBV5-1 and TRBJ2-7. The CDR3 is 15 residues long. Germline loops: CDR1 SGHRS, CDR2 YFSETQ. The CDR3 loop is CASSLGIGGAYEQYF.

V usage is TRBV5-4 and J usage is TRBJ1-2; TCRdb outputs TRBD1, but without DNA this stays unchecked. CDR1 is SGHNT, CDR2 YYREEE, per germline (reference sequence). This CDR3 spans 15 amino acids. CDR3 sequence: CASSFGQEGNYGYTF.

The V call is TRBV4-2, the J call TRBJ2-3; the D call of TRBD1 rests on TCRdb alone, since no DNA is present to check it. The germline V gene encodes CDR1 LGHNA and CDR2 YNFKEQ. The CDR3 is 18 residues long. The CDR3: CASSQGIGGTASTDTQYF.

V usage is TRBV20-1 and J usage is TRBJ1-1. The CDR3 has 13 residues. CDR1 is DFQATT and CDR2 is SNEGSKA in the germline V gene (reference sequence). CDR3 protein: CSARRATPTEAFF.

The chain has TRBV11-3 and TRBJ2-2; TCRdb returns TRBD1, unconfirmable since there is no DNA. CDR1 and CDR2 (germline): SGHNT, YENEEA. The CDR3 has 14 residues. CDR3 region: CASSPRGHTGELFF.

The rearrangement uses TRBV11-2 and TRBJ2-2; TCRdb picks TRBD1, but there is no DNA to check that call. Germline-derived CDR1 and CDR2 are SGHAT and FQNNGV. This CDR3 contains 16 residues. CDR3 sequence reads: CASSFTGNANTGELFF. The whole variable domain, remainder taken from reference TRBV11-2 and TRBJ2-2, is EAGVAQSPRYKIIEKRQSVAFWCNPISGHATLYWYQQILGQGPKLLIQFQNNGVVDDSQLPKDRFSAERLKGVDSTLKIQPAKLEDSAVYLCASSFTGNANTGELFFGEGSRLTVL.

The chain joins TRBV29-1 to TRBJ2-7; with no DNA, the TCRdb D assignment of TRBD1 cannot be verified. The germline V gene has CDR1 SQVTM and CDR2 ANQGSEA. This CDR3 comprises 14 residues. CDR3 protein: CSVVWVRADYEQYF.

The J gene is TRBJ2-1, the V gene TRBV6-1; TCRdb lists TRBD1, though no DNA is available to test this call. The CDR3 extends over 17 amino acids. Looked up from germline, CDR1 is MNHNS and CDR2 is SASEGT. The CDR3 sequence: CASTPRSLDSSYNEQFF.

The V call is TRBV4-3, the J call TRBJ2-3. The CDR3 contains 13 residues. Germline V gives CDR1 LGHNA, CDR2 YSLEER. The chain's CDR3 is CASSQDQVDTQYF.

This chain joins TRBV9 and TRBJ2-3. The CDR3 covers 14 residues. Germline CDR1 reads SGDLS; CDR2 reads YYNGEE. CDR3 in amino acids: CASSSVANTDTQYF.

The CDR3 is CASSNTGAETQYF. This rearrangement joins TRBV27 to TRBJ2-5; absent DNA, TCRdb's TRBD1 call cannot be checked. CDR1 and CDR2 (germline): MNHEY, SMNVEV (reference sequence). CDR3 length: 13 amino acids.

The CDR3 region is CASNWDRATNEKLFF. This chain uses TRBV28 with TRBJ1-4; with no DNA, the TCRdb D assignment of TRBD1 cannot be verified. Germline CDR1 MDHEN, CDR2 SYDVKM. This CDR3 spans 15 amino acids.

The V gene is TRBV5-1, the J gene TRBJ2-5. Germline lookup yields CDR1 SGHRS and CDR2 YFSETQ. CDR3 length: 11 amino acids. The CDR3 is CASRIKETQYF.

The chain uses TRBV5-1 and TRBJ1-1. The CDR3 has 16 amino acids. CDR1 is SGHRS, CDR2 YFSETQ, per germline. The CDR3 sequence: CASSWGETSVNTEAFF. The full variable domain, completed using reference TRBV5-1 and TRBJ1-1, is KAGVTQTPRYLIKTRGQQVTLSCSPISGHRSVSWYQQTPGQGLQFLFEYFSETQRNKGNFPGRFSGRQFSNSRSEMNVSTLELGDSALYLCASSWGETSVNTEAFFGQGTRLTVV.

The rearrangement joins TRBV18 to TRBJ2-7; TCRdb picks TRBD2, but there is no DNA to check that call. Germline V gene lookup returns CDR1 KGHSH and CDR2 LQKENI. This CDR3 spans 16 amino acids. The CDR3 loop reads CASSPMTSGVSYEQYF. The variable domain in full, completed from reference TRBV18 and TRBJ2-7, reads NAGVMQNPRHLVRRRGQEARLRCSPMKGHSHVYWYRQLPEEGLKFMVYLQKENIIDESGMPKERFSAEFPKEGPSILRIQQVVRGDSAAYFCASSPMTSGVSYEQYFGPGTRLTVT.

The chain employs TRBV4-3 and TRBJ2-3; TCRdb's D call of TRBD2 is untestable without DNA. The CDR3 sequence is 17 residues long. CDR1 is LGHNA, CDR2 YSLEER, per germline. CDR3 region: CASSQDGPLPSTDTQYF.

This chain's CDR3 is CASSPGIMGTTGHEQFF. V gene TRBV18 combines with J gene TRBJ2-1; the TCRdb call, TRBD2, lacks DNA for checking. Germline V gene lookup returns CDR1 KGHSH and CDR2 LQKENI. This CDR3 is 17 amino acids long.

The chain combines TRBV29-1 with TRBJ2-5; as DNA is missing, the TRBD1 call by TCRdb cannot be tested. The CDR3 is made up of 13 amino acids. The V gene's germline CDR1 is SQVTM and CDR2 ANQGSEA. This CDR3 reads CSVPGRGGETQYF.

The gene calls are TRBV18 and TRBJ2-5. Germline V CDR1 and CDR2: KGHSH, LQKENI. CDR3 length: 15 amino acids. CDR3: CASSPWANDEETQYF.

The V and J genes are TRBV4-2 and TRBJ2-3; absent DNA, TCRdb's TRBD1 call cannot be checked. The CDR3 extends over 14 amino acids. Germline CDR1 LGHNA, CDR2 YNFKEQ. CDR3 sequence reads: CASSTGGLVDTQYF.